A selection of T cell receptor beta chains follows, all from one sample in a study of shared clonotypes between healthy human individuals. Libraries were prepared by immunoSEQ multiplex PCR; TCRdb keeps only in-frame clonotypes and omits some of them. The table records 600,000 to 750,000 clones, about two thirds of them present only once. Sequencing input: memory CD4+ T cells sorted from blood. These receptors were collected from a woman aged 25 to 45 in good health. CDR3s leave out the opening cysteine and the closing phenylalanine or tryptophan.

v_call: TRBV19
cdr3_aa: ASSLLAGASLNEQF

v_call: TRBV27
cdr3_aa: ASSNLAGGNYGYT

v_call: TRBV28
cdr3_aa: ASSLYDSDNEKLF

v_call: TRBV14
cdr3_aa: ASSQLYEQY

v_call: TRBV6-5
cdr3_aa: ASRTDREAYNEQF

v_call: TRBV30
cdr3_aa: AWNPITTLQSTDTQY

v_call: TRBV7-9
cdr3_aa: ASSLRQGASDTQY

v_call: TRBV19
cdr3_aa: ASSRRGTRNLQETQY

v_call: TRBV21-1
cdr3_aa: ASTRASGSGEQY

v_call: TRBV6-1
cdr3_aa: ATEDREAYEQY

v_call: TRBV20-1
cdr3_aa: SATDLYEQY

v_call: TRBV11-3
cdr3_aa: ASSLRTGAAGELF

v_call: TRBV18
cdr3_aa: ASSPGGNTEAF

v_call: TRBV7-2
cdr3_aa: ASSLSGNGRPYNEQF

v_call: TRBV5-1
cdr3_aa: ASRETGSGRNEQY

v_call: TRBV5-5
cdr3_aa: ASSTELAGGPGQF

v_call: TRBV27
cdr3_aa: ASSLQDRVTEAF

v_call: TRBV2
cdr3_aa: ASTRTREETQY

v_call: TRBV6-6
cdr3_aa: ASSYTGGLGYEQY

v_call: TRBV11-2
cdr3_aa: ASSYGQRQETQY

v_call: TRBV6-5
cdr3_aa: ASRPRMNNEQF

v_call: TRBV11-2
cdr3_aa: ASSPGLAGNNEQF

v_call: TRBV28
cdr3_aa: ASSSGGIRYGYT

v_call: TRBV18
cdr3_aa: ASSPPAGGSTDTQY

v_call: TRBV29-1
cdr3_aa: SVVKYGPTGEQY

v_call: TRBV4-1
cdr3_aa: ASSQDQLGGNIQY

v_call: TRBV2
cdr3_aa: ASDRNMNTEAF

v_call: TRBV7-2
cdr3_aa: ASSLGLAGSYEQY

v_call: TRBV7-9
cdr3_aa: ASSSKSAGGPYEQY

v_call: TRBV5-1
cdr3_aa: ASSSGQGLTEAF

v_call: TRBV7-8
cdr3_aa: ASSLNRGTDTQY

v_call: TRBV5-1
cdr3_aa: ASSFGTSGLGQY

v_call: TRBV5-1
cdr3_aa: ASRGEGADTQY

v_call: TRBV11-2
cdr3_aa: ASSLDVADSYEQY

v_call: TRBV15
cdr3_aa: ATSRATVNTEAF

v_call: TRBV2
cdr3_aa: ASSTQSSYNEQF

v_call: TRBV29-1
cdr3_aa: SVEDRRYNEQF

v_call: TRBV6-1
cdr3_aa: ASWDSSYQPQH